This T cell receptor (beta chain) was identified in a study of blood T cells in healthy people across ages. Next came a second PCR, run for about 6 to 12 cycles, which used a sample-barcoded 5' primer along with a J-beta primer mix. TCRdb re-derived calls from the 5' RACE reads in MiXCR, one entry per CDR3 protein. Of around 1,900,000 distinct CDR3 sequences listed, about two fifths are singletons. A minimum of 7 million PBMCs was isolated per sample. With regard to this clonotype: What it recognizes is unknown.

Study results and limitations: Strong correlation existed between TCR beta diversity and naive T cell percentage. TCR beta diversity, measured per million T cells, fell in a roughly linear way with age.

J gave up 0 bases and V 1 base, and 15 bases lay outside the gene matches. The CDR3 spans 19 residues. Germline lookup yields CDR1 LGHNA and CDR2 YSLEER. The source material was blood. The receptor's source is a human donor in good health. The V call is TRBV4-3, the J call TRBJ2-7; 7 nucleotides agree with TRBD1. In nucleotides, the CDR3 is TGCGCCAGCAGCCAAGGGGCAGGCAGGGGGATCATAAGCTCCTACGAGCAGTACTTC. Protein product: CASSQGAGRGIISSYEQYF.